Below are 30 T cell receptor beta chains sequenced from a single sample in a study of Ad26.COV2.S vaccination and SARS-CoV-2 variants. Noted treatment: roughly 20 received Ad26.COV2.S at low or high dose, single or two shots; several received placebo; per-sample allocation not given. After the first vaccine or placebo injection, samples were drawn on day 63. Clones were read by immunoSEQ multiplex PCR, and TCRdb kept only the in-frame ones, dropping some. The sample has 250,000 or so clones, around 88% seen once. The input for sequencing was peripheral blood, taken in a trial of Ad26.COV2.S vaccine versus placebo. The origin of the receptors is a person between 18 and 65 years old who received the Ad26.COV2.S COVID-19 vaccine or a placebo.

The V and J genes are TRBV4-1 and TRBJ2-3, with D perhaps TRBD1 (5 bases). CDR1 MGHRA and CDR2 YSYEKL come from the germline V gene. The V end was cut by 0 bases, the J end by 3 bases, with 16 bases between. CDR3 length: 17 residues. The CDR3 is CASSQEGRVTGTDTQYF. The CDR3 region has the DNA TGCGCCAGCAGCCAAGAAGGCAGGGTTACAGGAACAGATACGCAGTATTTT.

CDR3 sequence reads: CASSYVRGRADTQYF. The CDR3 DNA reads as TGTGCCAGCAGTTACGTCCGCGGGAGGGCAGATACGCAGTATTTT. The rearrangement links TRBV6-6 to TRBJ2-3, with 9 bases matching TRBD2. Germline values: CDR1 MNHNY, CDR2 SVGAGI (reference sequence). Germline trimming cut 2 bases from V and 4 bases from J; bases unmatched to any gene: 4. The CDR3 runs 15 residues.

The V gene is TRBV5-1, the J gene TRBJ1-1; D not certain. CDR1 and CDR2 from the germline V gene are SGHRS and YFSETQ. The CDR3 sequence is 14 residues long. The V end was cut by 0 bases, the J end by 0 bases, with 6 bases between. The CDR3: CASSLDRMNTEAFF. CDR3 bases: TGCGCCAGCAGCTTGGATAGAATGAACACTGAAGCTTTCTTT.

The chain links TRBV27 to TRBJ2-1; the D is unclear. The V end lost 6 bases, the J end lost 4 bases, and 13 bases lay between the germline ends. Germline V gene data show CDR1 as MNHEY and CDR2 as SMNVEV (reference sequence). The CDR3 has 14 amino acids. The CDR3 is CASREATVYNEQFF. CDR3 in DNA: TGTGCCAGCAGGGAAGCGACGGTTTACAATGAGCAGTTCTTC.

This chain joins TRBV7-2 and TRBJ2-7; D might be TRBD1 or TRBD2, each matching 5 bases. V was clipped by 5 bases and J by 2 bases, with 13 bases between them. CDR1 and CDR2 (germline): SGHTA, FQGNSA. The CDR3 covers 14 residues. CDR3: CASSRQLGAYEQYV. In DNA form, the CDR3 reads TGTGCCAGCAGCCGTCAGCTGGGGGCCTACGAGCAGTACGTC.

The count of this clone is one. The chain uses TRBV7-2 and TRBJ1-4; 7 bases align to TRBD1. Looked up from germline, CDR1 is SGHTA and CDR2 is FQGNSA. V dropped 5 bases and J dropped 3; count of bases not matched to a gene: 12. The CDR3 has 17 amino acids. This chain's CDR3 is CASSTRQGIKANEKLFF. CDR3 nucleotide sequence: TGTGCCAGCAGCACCCGACAGGGAATAAAGGCTAATGAAAAACTGTTTTTT. Full variable domain (remainder filled in from reference TRBV7-2 and TRBJ1-4): GAGVSQSPSNKVTEKGKDVELRCDPISGHTALYWYRQSLGQGLEFLIYFQGNSAPDKSGLPSDRFSAERTGGSVSTLTIQRTQQEDSAVYLCASSTRQGIKANEKLFFGSGTQLSVL.

This chain links TRBV5-1 with TRBJ2-7; 8 bases match TRBD1. Germline V gene lookup returns CDR1 SGHRS and CDR2 YFSETQ. This CDR3 spans 15 amino acids. V shed 0 bases, J shed 2 bases, and the junction held 4 bases outside the gene matches. CDR3 sequence: CASSLGGQEAYEQYV. The CDR3 DNA follows: TGCGCCAGCAGCTTGGGGGGACAGGAAGCCTACGAGCAGTACGTC.

V usage is TRBV30 and J usage is TRBJ1-1; TRBD1 is a possible D gene (5 bases). V was shortened by 5 bases and J by 4 bases, with 17 bases between the two germline ends. CDR1 GTSNPN and CDR2 SVGIG come from the germline V gene (reference sequence). The CDR3 consists of 14 residues. The CDR3: CAWGNRGRGTEAFF. CDR3 nucleotide sequence: TGTGCCTGGGGAAACCGGGGACGGGGCACTGAAGCTTTCTTT.

J is TRBJ2-3 and V is TRBV7-8; D ambiguous. The CDR3 is 13 residues long. Germline V gene data show CDR1 as SGHVS and CDR2 as FQNEAQ. V dropped 5 bases and J dropped 0 bases, with 6 bases sitting between them. CDR3 loop: CASSVDSTDTQYF. DNA of the CDR3: TGTGCCAGCAGCGTCGACAGCACAGATACGCAGTATTTT.

The chain joins TRBV6-4 to TRBJ1-4; D is unclear. CDR1 is MRHNA and CDR2 is SNTAGT in the germline V gene. The CDR3 is 15 amino acids. V was pared by 6 bases and J by 0 bases, with 11 bases between. In DNA, the CDR3 is TGTGCCAGCAGGACATCAGCTACAACTAATGAAAAACTGTTTTTT. It translates to CASRTSATTNEKLFF.

The genes are TRBV19 and TRBJ1-2; TRBD1 might be the D (5 bases). The V end was cut by 6 bases, the J end by 1 base, with 12 bases between. The CDR3 covers 14 residues. Germline CDR1 reads LNHDA; CDR2 reads SQIVND (reference sequence). The CDR3 DNA follows: TGTGCCAGTAGGCCGACAGCCCTTAACTATGGCTACACCTTC. Its translation is CASRPTALNYGYTF.

V and J are TRBV2 and TRBJ1-3; 7 nucleotides agree with TRBD1. The germline CDR1 and CDR2 sequences are SNHLY and FYNNEI. The junction had 6 bases not matched to a gene; V was cut back by 6 bases and J by 1 base. The CDR3 runs to 15 residues. The chain's CDR3 is CASRTGTASGNTIYF. The CDR3 DNA sequence: TGTGCCAGCAGAACCGGGACAGCTTCTGGAAACACCATATATTTT.

The J gene is TRBJ2-1, the V gene TRBV11-3; 9 nucleotides match TRBD2. The ends lost 4 bases at V and 8 bases at J; junction bases unmatched: 9. The CDR3 is 15 amino acids. Germline CDR1 is SGHNT and CDR2 is YENEEA. CDR3 in amino acids: CASSSPSGVGDEQFF. In DNA form, the CDR3 reads TGTGCCAGCAGCTCCCCTAGCGGGGTTGGCGATGAGCAGTTCTTC.

This chain connects TRBV5-1 to TRBJ1-4; TRBD1 might be the D (5 bases). The V gene lost 4 bases and the J gene lost 7 bases, with 17 bases spanning the gap. Germline CDR1 SGHRS, CDR2 YFSETQ. This CDR3 is 15 amino acids long. The CDR3 loop is CASSPQGGLGEKLFF. The CDR3 bases are TGCGCCAGCAGCCCCCAGGGTGGGCTGGGTGAAAAACTGTTTTTT.

The rearrangement links TRBV7-2 to TRBJ2-5, with TRBD1 matching over 7 bases. This CDR3 is built from 15 residues. Germline CDR1 SGHTA, CDR2 FQGNSA. V shed 5 bases and J 3 bases; nucleotides not matched to a gene: 9. This CDR3 is CASSKPGQKKETQYF. CDR3 nucleotides: TGTGCCAGCAGCAAGCCGGGACAGAAGAAAGAGACCCAGTACTTC.

The V and J genes are TRBV5-1 and TRBJ2-2, with D possibly TRBD1 on 5 matching bases. V lost 1 base to trimming and J lost 4 bases, with 8 bases between them. The CDR3 is 14 amino acids. Germline values: CDR1 SGHRS, CDR2 YFSETQ. DNA of the CDR3: TGCGCCAGCAGCTTGTCAGGGCTCACCGGGGAGCTGTTTTTT. It yields the protein CASSLSGLTGELFF.

J is TRBJ1-5 and V is TRBV7-9; TRBD1 matches at 9 bases. The CDR3 covers 14 residues. V was clipped by 3 bases and J by 7 bases; unmatched bases: 4. CDR1 and CDR2 from the germline V gene are SEHNR and FQNEAQ (reference sequence). CDR3 nucleotides: TGTGCCAGCAGCTTGGGACAGGGAGACCAGCCCCAGCATTTT. Residues: CASSLGQGDQPQHF.

This clone has a single count. The chain uses TRBV7-9 and TRBJ2-3, with D perhaps matching TRBD1 (5 bases). V dropped 3 bases and J dropped 6 bases, with 13 bases sitting between them. CDR3 length: 14 amino acids. CDR1 is SEHNR, CDR2 FQNEAQ, per germline (reference sequence). For the CDR3, the DNA is TGTGCCAGCAGCTTCCCCCAGGGCCGGGATACGCAGTATTTT. Encoded protein: CASSFPQGRDTQYF.

This clone was recorded a few times. This chain links TRBV28 with TRBJ2-1, with TRBD1 matching 8 bases. Trimming cost V 6 bases and J 1 base; bases outside gene matches: 8. The CDR3 has 16 residues. The germline V gene has CDR1 MDHEN and CDR2 SYDVKM. This CDR3 is CASREHTGGSYNEQFF. CDR3 nucleotides: TGTGCCAGCAGGGAACACACAGGGGGATCCTACAATGAGCAGTTCTTC.

The chain is built from TRBV5-4 and TRBJ2-1; 12 positions agree with TRBD1. With V trimmed by 9 bases and J by 0 bases, 10 bases remained unmatched. The CDR3 has 17 residues. Germline-derived CDR1 and CDR2 are SGHNT and YYREEE (reference sequence). This CDR3 is CATSGTGGAVSYNEQFF. The DNA for the CDR3 is TGTGCCACCTCCGGGACAGGGGGCGCGGTCTCCTACAATGAGCAGTTCTTC.

The V call is TRBV11-2, the J call TRBJ2-3; tentative D call: TRBD2 (6 bases). Between the trimmed V and J ends, which lost 1 base and 3 bases, there was a span of 8 bases. Germline lookup yields CDR1 SGHAT and CDR2 FQNNGV. The CDR3 loop spans 14 amino acids. The DNA for the CDR3 is TGTGCCAGCAGCTTAGGGGGGGTTACAGATACGCAGTATTTT. It is translated as CASSLGGVTDTQYF.

The chain couples TRBV6-5 to TRBJ2-1; D remains ambiguous. Deletions cut 6 bases from V and 8 bases from J, with 14 bases between. CDR1 MNHEY and CDR2 SVGAGI come from the germline V gene. This CDR3 spans 13 amino acids. This CDR3 reads CASSSWVLDEQFF. Written as DNA, the CDR3 is TGTGCCAGCAGCTCCTGGGTCCTCGATGAGCAGTTCTTC.

Notes on this clone: Other DNA sequences within the sample encode an identical CDR3. The V and J genes are TRBV19 and TRBJ1-4; D may be TRBD1 (5 bases). Germline-derived CDR1 and CDR2 are LNHDA and SQIVND (reference sequence). V was cut by 6 bases and J by 5 bases, with 13 bases left in between. The CDR3 contains 14 residues. The CDR3 DNA reads TGTGCCAGTAGACTGGGACGGGGAAATGAAAAACTGTTTTTT. As protein: CASRLGRGNEKLFF.

V gene TRBV7-9 combines with J gene TRBJ1-5; D remains unclear. The germline CDR1 and CDR2 sequences are SEHNR and FQNEAQ (reference sequence). The CDR3 sequence is 18 residues long. V was shortened by 5 bases and J by 3 bases, with 23 bases between the two germline ends. The DNA for the CDR3 is TGTGCCAGCAGCCCAGAGGGAGTTGGGGTAAGGGCCAATCAGCCCCAGCATTTT. Translation gives CASSPEGVGVRANQPQHF.

In DNA, the CDR3 is TGTGCCAGCAGTTCGGGACAGGCACCCTATACGCAGTATTTT. Residues: CASSSGQAPYTQYF. The chain employs TRBV27 and TRBJ2-3; 8 bases match TRBD1. The CDR3 covers 14 residues. V shed 4 bases and J 7 bases; nucleotides not matched to a gene: 7. The germline V gene has CDR1 MNHEY and CDR2 SMNVEV (reference sequence).

The chain is built from TRBV5-1 and TRBJ1-1, with 7 bases lining up with TRBD1. Germline lookup yields CDR1 SGHRS and CDR2 YFSETQ. The CDR3 runs to 12 residues. V was clipped by 4 bases and J by 9 bases; unmatched bases: 6. The CDR3 loop is CASSLDREKAFF. CDR3 nucleotide sequence: TGCGCCAGCAGCCTCGACAGGGAAAAAGCTTTCTTT.

The J gene is TRBJ2-5, the V gene TRBV7-8; 12 bases are shared with TRBD2. This CDR3 contains 15 residues. J was trimmed by 5 bases and V by 7 bases; bases with no gene match: 8. Germline V gene lookup returns CDR1 SGHVS and CDR2 FQNEAQ. The CDR3 loop is CASTPGLAGTETQYF. The DNA for the CDR3 is TGTGCCAGCACCCCAGGACTAGCGGGAACTGAGACCCAGTACTTC.

J is TRBJ1-6 and V is TRBV4-3; tentatively, D is TRBD1 (5 bases). The ends were cut back, 0 bases at V and 7 bases at J, with 22 bases in the middle. This CDR3 spans 19 amino acids. Looked up from germline, CDR1 is LGHNA and CDR2 is YSLEER. CDR3 sequence (DNA): TGCGCCAGCAGCCAAGATTTGGTCTTTGCAGGGAGCAGCAATTCACCCCTCCACTTT. Protein sequence: CASSQDLVFAGSSNSPLHF.

This chain uses TRBV14 with TRBJ1-2; no definite D call. The CDR3 runs 15 residues. The V and J ends lost 4 bases and 4 bases respectively, with 16 bases between them. Per the germline V gene, CDR1 is SGHDN and CDR2 is FVKESK. The CDR3 spells CASSPQTGGGYGYTF. The CDR3 coding sequence is TGTGCCAGCAGCCCCCAAACTGGAGGTGGCTATGGCTACACCTTC.

The chain combines TRBV5-4 with TRBJ1-1, with 8 positions matching TRBD1. CDR3 length equals 14 residues. Germline loops: CDR1 SGHNT, CDR2 YYREEE (reference sequence). With 3 bases clipped from V and 1 base from J, the junction kept 2 bases outside the gene matches. The CDR3 reads CASSWGQENTEAFF. CDR3 sequence (DNA): TGTGCCAGCAGCTGGGGACAGGAGAACACTGAAGCTTTCTTT.